Sequencing of this T cell receptor beta chain was carried out in a study of vaccination and CD4 T cells after COVID-19. Study at large: The convalescents were made up of six males and four females, two of whom were Hispanic. Some control cultures received a CEFX pool, which served as the positive control. Others received an HIV-1 Nef pool or no peptide.

Treatment: approximately 9-day PBMC culture with coronavirus spike peptide pools or control peptides (ViraFEST assay). The authors replaced half the medium with fresh IL-2 medium on days 3 and 7. The CDR3 runs to 14 residues. Germline CDR1 reads LNHDA; CDR2 reads SQIVND (reference sequence). With 10 bases clipped from V and 5 bases from J, the junction kept 10 bases outside the gene matches. As for this clonotype: Antigen: not known.

At the Johns Hopkins FTIC core, DNA taken from cultured CD4+ T cells was sequenced by way of the Oncomine TCR Beta short-read assay. Extraction of genomic DNA was performed on cultured CD4+ T cells. One entry per CDR3 protein, called by TCRdb with MiXCR from the PCR reads. Of 8,500 to 13,000 distinct CDR3 sequences in the sample, around 77% were seen once. The sequencing input was CD4+ T cells from blood, cultured in vitro. The rearrangement joins TRBV19 to TRBJ2-5; the match to TRBD2 covers 10 bases. The clonotype comes from a human donor who had recovered from COVID-19. Here the CDR3 DNA reads TGTGCCATTGGGGCTAGCGGGAGCGAGGAGACCCAGTACTTC. Residues: CAIGASGSEETQYF.